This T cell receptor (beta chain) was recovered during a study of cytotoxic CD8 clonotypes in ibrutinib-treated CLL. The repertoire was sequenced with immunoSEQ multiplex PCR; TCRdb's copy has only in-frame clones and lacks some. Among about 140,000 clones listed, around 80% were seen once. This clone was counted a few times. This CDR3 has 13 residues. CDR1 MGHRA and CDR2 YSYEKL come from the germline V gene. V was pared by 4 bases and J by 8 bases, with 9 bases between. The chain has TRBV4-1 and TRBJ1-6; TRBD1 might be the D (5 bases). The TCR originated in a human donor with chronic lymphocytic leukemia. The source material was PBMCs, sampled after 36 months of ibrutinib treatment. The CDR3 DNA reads TGCGCCAGCAGCCCATTCAGGGATTCACCCCTCCACTTT. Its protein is CASSPFRDSPLHF.